A selection of T cell receptor beta chains follows, all from one sample in a study of control samples from healthy donors and cancer patients. Repertoires were generated with immunoSEQ multiplex PCR, while TCRdb's copy carries only in-frame clones and drops some. This repertoire shows some 150,000 clones, around 94% found once; its top ten account for over 10%. The material sequenced was blood. The source of these receptors is a man aged 40-49 years in good health. Each CDR3 is given with its conserved first and last residue. The D gene is left open where the match is weak.

d_call j_call v_call cdr3_aa cdr3_nt
- TRBJ2-2 TRBV6-4 CASSFRTTNTGELFF TGTGCCAGCAGTTTTCGGACCACGAACACCGGGGAGCTGTTTTTT
- TRBJ1-4 TRBV28 CASRRWDEKLFF TGTGCCAGCAGGAGGTGGGATGAAAAACTGTTTTTT
- TRBJ2-5 TRBV10-3 CATSPRETQYF TGTGCCACATCGCCCCGGGAGACCCAGTACTTC
- TRBJ1-4 TRBV3-1/TRBV3-2 CASSQGGWGNEKLFF TGTGCCAGCAGCCAAGGGGGTTGGGGGAATGAAAAACTGTTTTTT
- TRBJ2-7 TRBV28 CASSFPSPQYEQYF TGTGCCAGCAGTTTCCCATCGCCACAGTACGAGCAGTACTTC
- TRBJ2-1 TRBV27 CASSAPGFTGVSEQFF TGTGCCAGCAGTGCCCCCGGTTTCACGGGAGTCAGTGAGCAGTTCTTC
- TRBJ1-4 TRBV2 CASSSETNEKLFF TGTGCCAGCAGCAGTGAAACTAATGAAAAACTGTTTTTT
TRBD2 TRBJ2-1 TRBV24-1 CATSDPDHLAGVYNEQFF TGTGCCACCAGTGATCCTGATCATCTAGCGGGAGTCTACAATGAGCAGTTCTTC
TRBD2 TRBJ2-3 TRBV5-4 CASSLPSGGTYGTDTQYF TGTGCCAGCAGCTTGCCCAGCGGGGGGACCTATGGCACAGATACGCAGTATTTT
- TRBJ1-1 TRBV6-2/TRBV6-3 CASSYEGGTEAFF TGTGCCAGCAGTTACGAGGGGGGCACTGAAGCTTTCTTT
TRBD1 TRBJ1-6 TRBV5-8 CASSQSGTGVSPLHF TGTGCCAGCAGCCAGTCCGGGACAGGGGTCTCACCCCTCCACTTT
- TRBJ1-2 TRBV5-1 CASSPAGEVPYGYTF TGCGCCAGCAGCCCCGCGGGGGAGGTGCCCTATGGCTACACCTTC
- TRBJ1-4 TRBV7-9 CASSLGVREKLFF TGTGCCAGCAGCTTAGGAGTTCGGGAAAAACTGTTTTTT
- TRBJ2-3 TRBV5-1 CASSRRTGSTDTQYF TGCGCCAGCAGCCGGAGGACGGGTAGCACAGATACGCAGTATTTT
- TRBJ2-1 TRBV6-2/TRBV6-3 CASSYTRSGEQFF TGTGCCAGCAGTTACACCAGATCTGGTGAGCAGTTCTTC
TRBD1 TRBJ1-3 TRBV27 CASSCFRDRGGNTIYF TGTGCCAGCAGTTGCTTCCGGGACAGGGGAGGAAACACCATATATTTT
TRBD1 TRBJ1-4 TRBV5-5 CASSIGDSGNEKLFF TGTGCCAGCAGCATAGGGGACAGCGGTAATGAAAAACTGTTTTTT
- TRBJ1-6 TRBV27 CASSPGGGSPLHF TGTGCCAGCAGTCCGGGGGGGGGTTCACCCCTCCACTTT
TRBD1 TRBJ1-1 TRBV13 CASSPASGQGSTEAFF TGTGCCAGCAGCCCAGCGTCCGGACAGGGATCCACTGAAGCTTTCTTT
TRBD1 TRBJ1-2 TRBV7-9 CASYHIPIGGEFDGYTF TGTGCCAGCTACCATATCCCGATAGGGGGCGAGTTCGATGGCTACACCTTC
TRBD1 TRBJ1-1 TRBV9 CASSFGDRVPNTEAFF TGTGCCAGCAGTTTCGGGGACAGGGTCCCGAACACTGAAGCTTTCTTT
TRBD1 TRBJ2-5 TRBV5-1 CASSLTGGELETQYF TGCGCCAGCAGCTTGACAGGGGGCGAGCTGGAGACCCAGTACTTC
TRBD2 TRBJ2-7 TRBV9 CASSPSSGHSYEQYF TGTGCCAGCAGCCCCTCTAGCGGGCACTCCTACGAGCAGTACTTC
TRBD1 TRBJ1-2 TRBV12-5 CASGPAREGAGGYTF TGTGCTAGTGGTCCCGCCCGGGAGGGGGCTGGGGGCTACACCTTC
- TRBJ2-5 TRBV6-5 CASSYSGGTQETQYF TGTGCCAGCAGTTACTCAGGGGGGACCCAAGAGACCCAGTACTTC
TRBD2 TRBJ2-5 TRBV3-1/TRBV3-2 CASSPDRAGSETQYF TGTGCCAGCAGCCCGGATCGAGCGGGGTCCGAGACCCAGTACTTC
TRBD1 TRBJ1-4 TRBV11-2 CASSLFGDRQNEKLFF TGTGCCAGCAGCTTATTCGGGGACAGGCAGAATGAAAAACTGTTTTTT
- TRBJ2-1 TRBV3-1/TRBV3-2 CASSQVSFGLGEQFF TGTGCCAGCAGCCAAGTCTCCTTCGGGTTGGGTGAGCAGTTCTTC
- TRBJ2-5 TRBV6-5 CASSYTGLSQYF TGTGCCAGCAGCTATACCGGGTTGTCCCAGTACTTC
- TRBJ2-2 TRBV18 CASSPPQGRDTGELFF TGTGCCAGCTCACCGCCTCAGGGGCGGGACACCGGGGAGCTGTTTTTT
- TRBJ1-2 TRBV7-9 CASSLASTGLYGYTF TGTGCCAGCAGCTTAGCGAGTACAGGTCTCTATGGCTACACCTTC
- TRBJ2-5 TRBV9 CASSAQPTQGETQYF TGTGCCAGCAGCGCACAACCGACCCAGGGGGAGACCCAGTACTTC
- TRBJ2-7 TRBV28 CASRPIQTLYEQYF TGTGCCAGCAGGCCCATACAAACACTGTACGAGCAGTACTTC
- TRBJ1-5 TRBV6-5 CASGIAGQPQHF TGTGCCAGCGGGATTGCGGGTCAGCCCCAGCATTTT
- TRBJ1-2 TRBV5-1 CASSLNRPTDGYGYTF TGCGCCAGCAGCTTGAATAGGCCGACAGACGGCTATGGCTACACCTTC
TRBD1 TRBJ2-7 TRBV16 CASSFGQGPYEQYF TGTGCCAGCAGTTTTGGACAGGGGCCCTACGAGCAGTACTTC
- TRBJ1-1 TRBV7-9 CASSLEPEAFF TGTGCCAGCAGCTTAGAGCCTGAAGCTTTCTTT
TRBD2 TRBJ2-3 TRBV18 CASSAGRENTDTQYF TGTGCCAGTTCCGCTGGGAGGGAGAACACAGATACGCAGTATTTT